This TCR beta chain was profiled in a study of shared clonotypes between healthy human individuals. In the naive CD8 group, cells lacked CD45RO and were positively selected for CCR7, so terminally differentiated effector memory CD45RA+ cells were left out. As concerns this clone: This same CDR3 is encoded by further DNA sequences in the sample.

Libraries were prepared by immunoSEQ multiplex PCR; TCRdb keeps only in-frame clonotypes and omits some of them. The table has a few hundred thousand clones, 95% to 96% seen once. Trimming stripped 0 bases from V and 2 bases from J, with 5 bases between. The V gene's germline CDR1 is PRHDT and CDR2 FYEKMQ (reference sequence). This CDR3 has 13 residues. The source material was naive CD8+ T cells sorted from blood. The sequence was collected from a woman aged 30 to 39 in good health. The chain combines TRBV13 with TRBJ2-7; no clear D. The CDR3 DNA is TGTGCCAGCAGCTTAGGGAGAACCTACGAGCAGTACTTC. Its protein product is CASSLGRTYEQYF.